One sample yielded the 30 T cell receptor beta chains listed below, sequenced in a study of OX40 agonist ivuxolimab in advanced cancers. Profiled with immunoSEQ multiplex PCR; TCRdb holds only in-frame clones, not every one. Here the sample spans tens of thousands of clones, roughly 89% being singletons. Source: CD4+ or CD8+ T cells sorted from blood, taken in a trial of the OX40 agonist ivuxolimab. These receptors all come from an adult with an advanced solid tumor such as melanoma, head and neck, liver or kidney cancer.

The chain employs TRBV6-1 and TRBJ2-7, with TRBD1 as a possible D gene (6 bases). Germline CDR1 and CDR2: MNHNS and SASEGT. This CDR3 region has 13 residues. Deletions cut 10 bases from V and 0 bases from J, with 13 bases between. The CDR3: CAIQGLASYEQYF. The CDR3 nucleotides read TGTGCCATCCAGGGGCTAGCCTCCTACGAGCAGTACTTC.

V is TRBV4-1 and J is TRBJ2-7, with 7 positions matching TRBD2. After removal of 1 base from V and 7 bases from J, the junction contained 16 bases not matched to a gene. This CDR3 has 17 residues. CDR1 is MGHRA and CDR2 is YSYEKL in the germline V gene. DNA of the CDR3: TGCGCCAGCAGCCAAGGACCGTGGGGGAGGGCCTTTCGGGAGCAGTACTTC. Protein product: CASSQGPWGRAFREQYF.

The chain links TRBV5-1 to TRBJ1-3; 9 bases align to TRBD1. V was clipped by 2 bases and J by 8 bases; unmatched bases: 2. Germline-derived CDR1 and CDR2 are SGHRS and YFSETQ. This CDR3 has 13 amino acids. The CDR3 sequence: CASSLQGADTIYF. Here the CDR3 DNA reads TGCGCCAGCAGCTTACAGGGGGCGGACACCATATATTTT. The entire variable domain, with the rest obtained from reference TRBV5-1 and TRBJ1-3, is as follows: KAGVTQTPRYLIKTRGQQVTLSCSPISGHRSVSWYQQTPGQGLQFLFEYFSETQRNKGNFPGRFSGRQFSNSRSEMNVSTLELGDSALYLCASSLQGADTIYFGEGSWLTVV.

This chain links TRBV5-5 with TRBJ2-7; TRBD2 is a possible D gene (5 bases). Trimming left V 0 bases short and J 2 bases short, with 15 bases between. Germline values: CDR1 SGHKS, CDR2 YYEKEE (reference sequence). This CDR3 region has 16 residues. The CDR3 sequence: CASSLAAEWTPYEQYF. The CDR3 coding sequence is TGTGCCAGCAGCTTGGCGGCGGAATGGACTCCCTACGAGCAGTACTTC.

The rearrangement uses TRBV27 and TRBJ2-3; 7 bases match TRBD2. Trimming removed 5 bases from V and 4 bases from J; junction bases left unmatched: 18. Per the germline V gene, CDR1 is MNHEY and CDR2 is SMNVEV (reference sequence). This CDR3 region has 18 residues. CDR3 region: CASSPKRRLVRGADTQYF. DNA for the CDR3: TGTGCCAGCAGTCCGAAGAGACGACTAGTTCGGGGGGCAGATACGCAGTATTTT.

The J gene is TRBJ2-5, the V gene TRBV11-2, with D perhaps matching TRBD2 (5 bases). The CDR3 loop spans 17 amino acids. CDR1 is SGHAT and CDR2 is FQNNGV in the germline V gene. V lost 3 bases and J 2 bases, leaving 19 bases between the germline ends. CDR3 sequence: CASSFGREGESQETQYF. In DNA form, the CDR3 reads TGTGCCAGCAGCTTCGGTAGAGAGGGAGAATCTCAAGAGACCCAGTACTTC.

The J gene is TRBJ2-2, the V gene TRBV4-1; 12 positions match TRBD1. J was trimmed by 6 bases and V by 0 bases; bases with no gene match: 5. This CDR3 comprises 17 residues. Looked up from germline, CDR1 is MGHRA and CDR2 is YSYEKL. Here the CDR3 DNA reads TGCGCCAGCAGCCAAGATTGGGACAGGGGGCGGCCCGGGGAGCTGTTTTTT. Translating it yields CASSQDWDRGRPGELFF.

The chain combines TRBV5-1 with TRBJ2-7, with 9 bases identical to TRBD1. V trimming: 0 bases; J trimming: 1 base; junction bases outside the gene matches: 2. Germline assignment: CDR1 SGHRS and CDR2 YFSETQ. The CDR3 runs to 15 residues. The CDR3 DNA reads as TGCGCCAGCAGCTTGGGCGGGACAGGGTCCTACGAGCAGTACTTC. This gives the protein CASSLGGTGSYEQYF.

V is TRBV6-1 and J is TRBJ2-7; 9 bases match TRBD1. CDR1 is MNHNS and CDR2 is SASEGT in the germline V gene. Germline trimming cut 8 bases from V and 2 bases from J; bases unmatched to any gene: 7. The length of the CDR3 is 14 residues. The CDR3 loop is CASSTGQGTYEQYF. The CDR3 DNA reads TGTGCCAGCTCTACGGGACAGGGAACCTACGAGCAGTACTTC.

Written as DNA, the CDR3 is TGTGCCAGCAGCGTTAATACAGGGGAAGGCACCGGGGAGCTGTTTTTT. Translated: CASSVNTGEGTGELFF. The chain is built from TRBV9 and TRBJ2-2, with TRBD1 identical over 7 bases. Trimming removed 2 bases from V and 4 bases from J; junction bases left unmatched: 8. Germline values: CDR1 SGDLS, CDR2 YYNGEE. The CDR3 covers 16 residues.

This clone has more than one count but fewer than ten. The chain combines TRBV5-4 with TRBJ1-3, with TRBD1 as a possible D gene (5 bases). V shed 4 bases and J shed 0 bases, with 11 bases lying between them. The CDR3 is made up of 15 amino acids. Germline V lookup: CDR1 SGHNT, CDR2 YYREEE (reference sequence). The CDR3 protein is CASSQGWNSGNTIYF. CDR3 DNA: TGTGCCAGCAGCCAGGGATGGAACTCTGGAAACACCATATATTTT.

The genes are TRBV11-2 and TRBJ2-5, with D possibly being TRBD1 (5 bases). This CDR3 comprises 15 residues. V was shortened by 0 bases and J by 4 bases, with 12 bases between the two germline ends. Germline V gene sequence: CDR1 SGHAT, CDR2 FQNNGV. This CDR3 reads CASSLEQGRGETQYF. The CDR3 coding sequence is TGTGCCAGCAGCTTAGAGCAGGGTAGGGGAGAGACCCAGTACTTC.

This clone was recorded only once. V gene TRBV6-1 combines with J gene TRBJ1-4, with TRBD1 as a possible D gene (5 bases). The CDR3 is 14 residues long. Trimming shortened V by 6 bases and J by 7 bases, and 15 bases separated the two germline ends. Germline V gene lookup returns CDR1 MNHNS and CDR2 SASEGT. The CDR3 reads CASRRDEGVEKLFF. The CDR3 coding sequence is TGTGCCAGCAGGAGGGACGAAGGGGTTGAAAAACTGTTTTTT.

The chain employs TRBV29-1 and TRBJ2-3; no reliable D call. Trimming cost V 6 bases and J 6 bases, with 4 bases left between them. CDR1 and CDR2 from the germline V gene are SQVTM and ANQGSEA. The CDR3 is 9 residues long. In nucleotides, the CDR3 is TGCAGCGTGGGGGATACGCAGTATTTT. This codes for CSVGDTQYF.

The chain combines TRBV6-6 with TRBJ1-5, with D hard to call. Trimming shortened V by 1 base and J by 4 bases, and 5 bases separated the two germline ends. Germline lookup yields CDR1 MNHNY and CDR2 SVGAGI (reference sequence). The CDR3 runs 13 residues. In DNA form, the CDR3 reads TGTGCCAGCAGTTACTGGAAGAATCAGCCCCAGCATTTT. This translates into CASSYWKNQPQHF.

The chain links TRBV19 to TRBJ2-4, with D possibly being TRBD2 (6 bases). The V gene lost 9 bases and the J gene lost 1 base, with 25 bases spanning the gap. The CDR3 length is 18 residues. Germline V gene sequence: CDR1 LNHDA, CDR2 SQIVND (reference sequence). CDR3 protein: CASRLRPLDGGAKNIQYF. CDR3 coding DNA: TGTGCCAGCCGCCTCCGGCCCCTGGATGGAGGGGCCAAAAACATTCAGTACTTC.

The chain links TRBV7-8 to TRBJ1-1; D is possibly TRBD1 (6 bases). Germline-derived CDR1 and CDR2 are SGHVS and FQNEAQ. The CDR3 is 14 amino acids. With 1 base removed from V and 4 bases from J, the gap between germline ends came to 10 bases. CDR3 protein: CASSLVQGVTEAFF. The CDR3 coding sequence is TGTGCCAGCAGCTTAGTACAGGGTGTCACTGAAGCTTTCTTT.

The chain is built from TRBV10-3 and TRBJ1-1, with unresolved D. Germline V CDR1 and CDR2: ENHRY, SYGVKD. The CDR3 loop spans 13 amino acids. V lost 5 bases to trimming and J lost 1 base, with 8 bases between them. CDR3 DNA: TGTGCCATCAGTATTAGCGGGAACACTGAAGCTTTCTTT. Protein product: CAISISGNTEAFF.

V and J are TRBV5-4 and TRBJ1-3; D gene uncertain. Between the trimmed V and J ends, which lost 4 bases and 0 bases, there was a span of 14 bases. Germline V lookup: CDR1 SGHNT, CDR2 YYREEE (reference sequence). CDR3 length equals 16 residues. The CDR3 spells CASSQSTGFSGNTIYF. CDR3 bases: TGTGCCAGCAGCCAGAGTACTGGGTTCTCTGGAAACACCATATATTTT.

The chain links TRBV19 to TRBJ1-1; D uncertain. In germline, CDR1 is LNHDA, CDR2 SQIVND (reference sequence). The CDR3 is made up of 13 amino acids. Trimming removed 6 bases from V and 4 bases from J, with 12 bases in between. The CDR3 DNA follows: TGTGCCAGTAGCAGAAATAAAGGCACTGAAGCTTTCTTT. Protein product: CASSRNKGTEAFF. The complete variable domain, with remaining parts taken from reference TRBV19 and TRBJ1-1, reads DGGITQSPKYLFRKEGQNVTLSCEQNLNHDAMYWYRQDPGQGLRLIYYSQIVNDFQKGDIAEGYSVSREKKESFPLTVTSAQKNPTAFYLCASSRNKGTEAFFGQGTRLTVV.

This clone was counted a single time. The chain links TRBV5-4 to TRBJ2-2; 9 bases match TRBD2. The CDR3 spans 17 residues. V trimming: 2 bases; J trimming: 7 bases; junction bases outside the gene matches: 12. In germline, CDR1 is SGHNT, CDR2 YYREEE (reference sequence). The CDR3 DNA is TGTGCCAGCAGCTTCGGAGGCCTAGCGGGATCATACGGGGAGCTGTTTTTT. Amino acids: CASSFGGLAGSYGELFF.

The chain is built from TRBV19 and TRBJ2-7; possibly TRBD1 for D (6 bases). CDR3 length: 13 amino acids. Between the trimmed V and J ends, which lost 5 bases and 5 bases, there was a span of 13 bases. Germline V gene lookup returns CDR1 LNHDA and CDR2 SQIVND (reference sequence). The CDR3: CASSLLEGDEQYF. In DNA, the CDR3 is TGTGCCAGTAGTTTACTAGAGGGGGACGAGCAGTACTTC.

This chain joins TRBV10-1 and TRBJ2-7; D remains unclear. Per germline, CDR1 WNHNN and CDR2 SYGVQD (reference sequence). The CDR3 is made up of 13 amino acids. V was shortened by 3 bases and J by 1 base, with 7 bases between the two germline ends. Here the CDR3 DNA reads TGCGCCAGCAGTGAAGGTGGTTCCTACGAGCAGTACTTC. Translation gives CASSEGGSYEQYF.

In regard to this clone: Compared with germline, one end of the junction differs, possibly owing to a read error. The chain links TRBV5-6 to TRBJ2-7; no definite D call. The CDR3 loop spans 12 amino acids. Per the germline V gene, CDR1 is SGHDT and CDR2 is YYEEEE. The CDR3 DNA is TGTGCCAGCTCCTTCGGCAGGACGGATTCTCGCTTC. Protein: CASSFGRTDSRF.

The CDR3 nucleotides read TGCGCCAGCAGCTTGGGGCTGGCCAATGAGCAGTTCTTC. It translates to CASSLGLANEQFF. This chain connects TRBV5-1 to TRBJ2-1, with D unresolved. Deletions cut 0 bases from V and 6 bases from J, with 7 bases between. Germline CDR1 reads SGHRS; CDR2 reads YFSETQ. CDR3 length: 13 residues.

This clone was detected only a few times. V gene TRBV28 combines with J gene TRBJ1-2, with 9 bases aligning to TRBD1. V lost 1 base and J lost 5; bases outside the gene matches: 11. This CDR3 region has 17 residues. Germline lookup yields CDR1 MDHEN and CDR2 SYDVKM. The CDR3 nucleotides are TGTGCCAGCAGTTTATTTTCTGTTGGGACAGGGACTTATGGCTACACCTTC. Translation: CASSLFSVGTGTYGYTF.

This chain joins TRBV6-1 and TRBJ2-7, with D perhaps matching TRBD1 (5 bases). The CDR3 length is 11 residues. Germline V gene lookup returns CDR1 MNHNS and CDR2 SASEGT. Deletions cut 8 bases from V and 3 bases from J, with 8 bases between. Here the CDR3 reads CASGAFYEQYF. CDR3 bases: TGTGCCAGCGGGGCCTTCTACGAGCAGTACTTC.

The DNA of the CDR3 is TGTGCCAGCTCACCACGGACGGAAAGCTACACCTTC. It encodes CASSPRTESYTF. This chain links TRBV18 with TRBJ1-2; no clear D. The CDR3 is made up of 12 amino acids. Germline CDR1 is KGHSH and CDR2 is LQKENI. Trimming took off 1 base at V and 9 bases at J, with 9 bases between the two ends.

This sequence joins TRBV5-8 and TRBJ1-4; D is undetermined. Germline CDR1 and CDR2: SGHTS and YDEGEE. Trimming removed 4 bases at V and 7 bases at J, with 8 bases between. The CDR3 runs 12 residues. The CDR3 region has the DNA TGTGCCAGCAGCCGTTCTATTGAAAAACTGTTTTTT. This sequence encodes CASSRSIEKLFF.

The V gene is TRBV5-4, the J gene TRBJ2-2, with 7 bases that match TRBD1. Losses at the gene ends were 5 bases for V and 1 base for J; bases not matched to a gene: 8. Looked up from germline, CDR1 is SGHNT and CDR2 is YYREEE (reference sequence). The CDR3 loop spans 16 amino acids. This CDR3 reads CASRSRQGMNTGELFF. The CDR3 DNA reads as TGTGCCAGCAGGTCCAGACAGGGAATGAACACCGGGGAGCTGTTTTTT.